The clone carrying this T cell receptor (beta chain) came up many times. Antigen unknown. The data originate from a study of T cells in Graves' hyperthyroidism and ophthalmopathy. Findings of the study overall: Most thyroid clonotypes that were expanded above 0.001 also turned up in blood. Median prediction lead before ophthalmopathy onset was 5 to 7.5 months with the model. From stable hyperthyroidism, ophthalmopathy was set apart by a 13 V-J model.

It was uncontrolled infection, other autoimmune disease, pregnancy or lactation that excluded patients. RNA transcripts gave rise to amplified TCR beta CDR3 regions. A set of HTBI primers served as the primers for a first-round RT-PCR of the TCR CDR3. TCRdb re-called the multiplex PCR reads through MiXCR, storing one row per CDR3 protein. Of 490,000 or so distinct CDR3 sequences in the sample, 35% to 50% are singletons; the top ten hold approximately 44%. V shed 5 bases and J 2 bases; nucleotides not matched to a gene: 6. Germline CDR1 DFQATT, CDR2 SNEGSKA (reference sequence). The CDR3 spans 14 residues.

Material: peripheral blood or thyroid tissue (not recorded which). The chain is built from TRBV20-1 and TRBJ1-5; 7 nucleotides line up with TRBD1. The receptor was derived from an adult woman with Graves' disease, either hyperthyroidism or ophthalmopathy (not recorded which). The CDR3 sequence: CSAGQAVGNQPQHF. CDR3 sequence (DNA): TGCAGTGCTGGACAGGCCGTAGGCAATCAGCCCCAGCATTTT.